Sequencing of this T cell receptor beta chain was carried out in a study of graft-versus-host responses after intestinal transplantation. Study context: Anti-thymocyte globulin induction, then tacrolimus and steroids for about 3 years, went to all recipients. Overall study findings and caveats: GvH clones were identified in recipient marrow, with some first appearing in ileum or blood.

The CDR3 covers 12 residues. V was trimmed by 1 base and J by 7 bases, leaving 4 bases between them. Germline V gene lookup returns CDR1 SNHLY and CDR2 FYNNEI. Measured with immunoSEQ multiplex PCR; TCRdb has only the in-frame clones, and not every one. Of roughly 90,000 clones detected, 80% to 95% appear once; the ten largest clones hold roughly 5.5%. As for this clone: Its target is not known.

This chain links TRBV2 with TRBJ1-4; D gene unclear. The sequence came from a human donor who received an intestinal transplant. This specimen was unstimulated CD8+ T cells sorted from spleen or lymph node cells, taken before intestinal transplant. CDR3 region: CASSEGFEKLFF. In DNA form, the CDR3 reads TGTGCCAGCAGTGAAGGGTTTGAAAAACTGTTTTTT.